These 13 T cell receptor beta chains were sequenced from one sample in a study of T cells in Graves' hyperthyroidism and ophthalmopathy. The CDR3 regions of TCR beta were amplified from RNA transcripts. HTBI primers were used for first-round RT-PCR of the TCR CDR3. TCRdb ran MiXCR on the multiplex PCR reads and lists one entry per CDR3 protein. The sample yields a few hundred thousand distinct CDR3 sequences, roughly 46% seen once. The sequenced sample was peripheral blood or thyroid tissue (not recorded which). The receptors shown here come from a woman under 30 with Graves' hyperthyroidism.

The V call is TRBV5-1, the J call TRBJ1-4; D is unclear. CDR1 and CDR2 (germline): SGHRS, YFSETQ. Trimming stripped 1 base from V and 0 bases from J, with 7 bases between. The CDR3 consists of 15 residues. The CDR3 spells CASSLSAATNEKLFF. As DNA, the CDR3 is TGCGCCAGCAGCTTGTCGGCCGCAACTAATGAAAAACTGTTTTTT.

This chain connects TRBV12-3 or TRBV12-4 to TRBJ1-1; 11 bases line up with TRBD1. There are 14 residues in the CDR3. Trimming removed 4 bases from V and 7 bases from J; junction bases left unmatched: 5. The CDR3 loop reads CASSWPGTGGEAFF. In nucleotides, the CDR3 is TGTGCCAGCAGTTGGCCCGGGACAGGGGGTGAAGCTTTCTTT.

The chain joins TRBV6-5 to TRBJ2-7; D is possibly TRBD1 or TRBD2 (5 bases each). Germline values: CDR1 MNHEY, CDR2 SVGAGI. The CDR3 loop spans 15 amino acids. Trimming left V 2 bases short and J 0 bases short, with 11 bases between. This CDR3 reads CASSYHPGSSYEQYF. For the CDR3, the DNA is TGTGCCAGCAGTTACCACCCAGGGAGCTCCTACGAGCAGTACTTC.

The rearrangement uses TRBV10-3 and TRBJ2-7, with TRBD1 as a possible D gene (6 bases). Germline CDR1 reads ENHRY; CDR2 reads SYGVKD. V gave up 7 bases and J gave up 4 bases, with 8 bases separating them. This CDR3 comprises 11 residues. CDR3 sequence (DNA): TGTGCCATCAACAGGGTATACGAGCAGTACTTC. This encodes CAINRVYEQYF.

The sample holds many counts of this clonotype. The chain's CDR3 is CASSSSGRRSSYEQYF. The CDR3 coding sequence is TGTGCCAGCAGCTCTAGCGGGAGGAGGAGCTCCTACGAGCAGTACTTC. The rearrangement uses TRBV7-2 and TRBJ2-7; 11 bases line up with TRBD2. The CDR3 spans 16 residues. Losses at the gene ends were 4 bases for V and 0 bases for J; bases not matched to a gene: 5. Germline assignment: CDR1 SGHTA and CDR2 FQGNSA.

J is TRBJ1-3 and V is TRBV4-1, with a weak D call TRBD1 (5 bases). The germline V gene has CDR1 MGHRA and CDR2 YSYEKL. The V gene lost 0 bases and the J gene lost 5 bases, with 14 bases spanning the gap. CDR3 size: 16 residues. In DNA form, the CDR3 reads TGCGCCAGCAGCCAAGATGGAAGTGCAGGGAGAAACACCATATATTTT. Translated: CASSQDGSAGRNTIYF.

CDR3 region: CAISGGLAGGYYTF. The CDR3 DNA is TGTGCCATCAGTGGAGGACTAGCGGGAGGGTACTACACCTTC. J is TRBJ1-2 and V is TRBV10-3; no reliable D call. CDR1 is ENHRY, CDR2 SYGVKD, per germline. V was cut by 4 bases and J by 10 bases, with 19 bases left in between. CDR3 length: 14 amino acids.

This clonotype was seen ten or more times. The chain links TRBV7-9 to TRBJ2-5; D ambiguous. Trimming removed 7 bases at V and 3 bases at J, with 9 bases between. Germline CDR1 is SEHNR and CDR2 is FQNEAQ (reference sequence). The CDR3 covers 12 residues. CDR3 sequence (DNA): TGTGCCAGCACCGTCAAAGAAGAGACCCAGTACTTC. Protein product: CASTVKEETQYF.

In its sample, this clonotype was seen many times. A much larger clone lies a single base off, so this may be a read error. The final CDR3 position lacks the conserved phenylalanine or tryptophan, pointing to a likely read error. V usage is TRBV20-1 and J usage is TRBJ1-2; D might be TRBD1 (6 bases). The germline CDR1 and CDR2 sequences are DFQATT and SNEGSKA (reference sequence). Deletions cut 5 bases from V and 6 bases from J, with 10 bases between. There are 11 residues in the CDR3. The CDR3 DNA sequence: TGCAGTGCTCCTCGGACAGATGGCTACACCCTC. Translation gives CSAPRTDGYTL.

This clonotype was picked up many times. The CDR3 loop reads CALKGEAFDGYTF. For the CDR3, the DNA is TGTGCCCTCAAGGGGGAGGCGTTTGATGGCTACACCTTC. V is TRBV10-3 and J is TRBJ1-2, with a possible D match to TRBD1 (6 bases). CDR3 length: 13 amino acids. CDR1 is ENHRY and CDR2 is SYGVKD in the germline V gene. Trimming pared 11 bases from V and 6 bases from J, leaving 19 bases between.

This clonotype was observed many times. The chain recombines TRBV4-1 with TRBJ1-3; D is unclear. Germline V gene data show CDR1 as MGHRA and CDR2 as YSYEKL. The CDR3 loop spans 14 amino acids. Trimming cost V 4 bases and J 8 bases, with 15 bases left between them. The CDR3: CASSPRTRLDTIYF. The CDR3 DNA follows: TGCGCCAGCAGCCCAAGGACTCGTCTAGACACCATATATTTT.

This sequence joins TRBV20-1 and TRBJ1-4; tentative D call: TRBD1 (6 bases). V gave up 4 bases and J gave up 8 bases, with 11 bases separating them. CDR3 size: 12 residues. Germline lookup yields CDR1 DFQATT and CDR2 SNEGSKA (reference sequence). The CDR3, as DNA: TGCAGTGCTAAGGGGGTAAGCGAAAAACTGTTTTTT. Its protein product is CSAKGVSEKLFF.

This clonotype was found many times. The chain couples TRBV2 to TRBJ1-5; unclear D gene. The CDR3 covers 15 residues. Trimming stripped 0 bases from V and 0 bases from J, with 6 bases between. CDR1 and CDR2 from the germline V gene are SNHLY and FYNNEI. CDR3 region: CASSEASISNQPQHF. The CDR3 DNA reads TGTGCCAGCAGTGAAGCCTCGATTAGCAATCAGCCCCAGCATTTT.